This is a list of T cell receptor beta chains from one sample in a study of cytomegalovirus exposure and HLA in healthy donors. Generated by immunoSEQ multiplex PCR, the TCRdb table keeps only in-frame clones and is missing some. The sample lists around 110,000 clones; 75% were seen once. The sample was PBMCs. The receptors were gathered from a man aged 35-49 years in good health and CMV-seronegative. Both conserved end residues are part of each CDR3. A D gene is named only where the DNA matches it firmly. Clone size is given for some rows only: seen once, a few or many times, or a class if the clone is expanded.

abundance,j_gene,v_gene,d_gene,CDR3nt,CDR3aa
few,TRBJ1-2,TRBV5-4,TRBD1,TGTGCCAGCAGCTTGGGATTCCCGGGACAGAGCTATGGCTACACCTTC,CASSLGFPGQSYGYTF
few,TRBJ2-3,TRBV29-1,TRBD2,TGCAGCGTTGACGGACTAGCGGGGCTCACAGATACGCAGTATTTT,CSVDGLAGLTDTQYF
NA,TRBJ2-3,TRBV19,TRBD2,TGTGCCAGTCGGGGCGGGGGGACAGATACGCAGTATTTT,CASRGGGTDTQYF
NA,TRBJ1-1,TRBV5-1,TRBD1,TGCGCCAGCAGCCAACAGGGGGCCACTGAAGCTTTCTTT,CASSQQGATEAFF
NA,TRBJ2-3,TRBV7-2,NA,TGTGCCAGCAGCTTAGGGAGCACTACGCAGTATTTT,CASSLGSTTQYF
NA,TRBJ2-5,TRBV13,TRBD1,TGTGCCAGCAGCTGGCGGACAGGGGTACTAGAGACCCAGTACTTC,CASSWRTGVLETQYF
NA,TRBJ2-1,TRBV11-2,TRBD2,TGTGCCAGCAGCACCAGTAGCGGGGGGGCTAACAATGAGCAGTTCTTC,CASSTSSGGANNEQFF
NA,TRBJ2-1,TRBV29-1,TRBD1,TGCAGCGTCGGGACAGCCCTGAGCTCCTACAATGAGCAGTTCTTC,CSVGTALSSYNEQFF
NA,TRBJ2-1,TRBV29-1,TRBD2,TGCAGCGTTCAGGCCGGTACTAGCGGAACAGCTGAGCAGTTCTTC,CSVQAGTSGTAEQFF
NA,TRBJ2-1,TRBV10-3,NA,TGTGCCATCAGTGAGTCCACGGGATTGGGTTATAATGAGCAGTTCTTC,CAISESTGLGYNEQFF
few,TRBJ2-1,TRBV2,NA,TGTGCCAGCAGAGAAGCGGGACAGGACAATGAGCAGTTCTTC,CASREAGQDNEQFF
NA,TRBJ1-2,TRBV6-1,NA,TGTGCCAGCAGTGCCGGGGGGGAGCACTATGGCTACACCTTC,CASSAGGEHYGYTF
NA,TRBJ1-4,TRBV19,NA,TGTGCCAGGGGGGCGCAGGGTCGAACTAATGAAAAACTGTTTTTT,CARGAQGRTNEKLFF
NA,TRBJ2-3,TRBV6-1,NA,TGTGCCAGCAGTATCAACAGGGCAGATACGCGGTATTTT,CASSINRADTRYF
NA,TRBJ2-5,TRBV7-6,NA,TGTGCCAGCAGCTCCACCGGCCGGGGGACCCAGTACTTC,CASSSTGRGTQYF
NA,TRBJ1-3,TRBV6-5,TRBD1,TGTGCCAGCAGTTACCTGGACAGGGGGCCTGGAAACACCATATATTTT,CASSYLDRGPGNTIYF
NA,TRBJ2-3,TRBV5-1,TRBD2,TGCGCCAGCAGCTTGGATGGCCTAGCGGGGGGCCAAGATACGCAGTATTTT,CASSLDGLAGGQDTQYF
NA,TRBJ2-3,TRBV5-1,TRBD2,TGCGCCAGCAGCGTTGGTACTAGCGGGGGGGCAAGTGGAGGAGATACGCAGTATTTT,CASSVGTSGGASGGDTQYF
NA,TRBJ1-1,TRBV11-1,NA,TGTGCCAGCAGTCTCACCCTCTCAGGGAACACTGAAGCTTTCTTT,CASSLTLSGNTEAFF
NA,TRBJ2-5,TRBV5-1,TRBD2,TGCGCCAGCAGCTCCGGGACTAGCGGGGGGGAAGAGACCCAGTACTTC,CASSSGTSGGEETQYF
NA,TRBJ2-3,TRBV9,TRBD1,TGTGCCAGCAGCGCAGGACAGGGGGTTAGGGATACGCAGTATTTT,CASSAGQGVRDTQYF
NA,TRBJ1-5,TRBV28,NA,TGTGCCAGCAGTTCGCCGGGGGACTATCAGCCCCAGCATTTT,CASSSPGDYQPQHF
NA,TRBJ2-3,TRBV29-1,NA,TGCAGCGTTCGAACGGCAGATACGCAGTATTTT,CSVRTADTQYF
NA,TRBJ2-1,TRBV9,TRBD2,TGTGCCAGCAGCGTAGGGCTAGCGGGGAGCTACAATGAGCAGTTCTTC,CASSVGLAGSYNEQFF
NA,TRBJ1-1,TRBV5-1,TRBD1,TGCGCCAGCAGCCCTGAACAGGGGAGGCACACTGAAGCTTTCTTT,CASSPEQGRHTEAFF
few,TRBJ2-3,TRBV5-1,NA,TGCGCCAGCAGCGCACAGGGTGCAGTAGGCACAGATACGCAGTATTTT,CASSAQGAVGTDTQYF
few,TRBJ2-5,TRBV7-9,NA,TGTGCCAGCAGCTCGGCGGGGCGGTTGATCGGGGAGACCCAGTACTTC,CASSSAGRLIGETQYF
NA,TRBJ2-3,TRBV4-1,NA,TGCGCCAGCAGCCAAAGGGGCCAGGGCTTCACAGATACGCAGTATTTT,CASSQRGQGFTDTQYF
NA,TRBJ2-7,TRBV4-2,NA,TGTGCCAGCAGCCAAGGTGTTTCCGGGGTGGCCTACGAGCAGTACTTC,CASSQGVSGVAYEQYF
NA,TRBJ2-2,TRBV19,TRBD1,TGTGCCAGTAGCACTACTTCCGCAGGGGGCCTAAACACCGGGGAGCTGTTTTTT,CASSTTSAGGLNTGELFF
NA,TRBJ2-3,TRBV11-2,TRBD2,TGTGCCAGCAGCATGACTAGCGGAGATACGCAGTATTTT,CASSMTSGDTQYF
NA,TRBJ1-6,TRBV4-1,TRBD1,TGCGCCAGCAGCCGCGACCAGGACAGGGGGGTCGGATCACCCCTCCACTTT,CASSRDQDRGVGSPLHF
NA,TRBJ2-7,TRBV7-9,TRBD1,TGTGCCAGCAGCCAACCCCCGGGACAGGGGGCGGTCGAGCAGTACTTC,CASSQPPGQGAVEQYF
NA,TRBJ2-7,TRBV10-2,NA,TGCGCCAGCAGTGAGGTCCTCTCCTACGAGCAGTACTTC,CASSEVLSYEQYF
NA,TRBJ2-5,TRBV5-4,TRBD2,TGTGCCAGCAGCCGCGGGGGGGTTCAGGAGACCCAGTACTTC,CASSRGGVQETQYF
NA,TRBJ2-5,TRBV5-5,TRBD2,TGTGCCAGCAAACCGACTAGCGGGGGCCAAGAGACCCAGTACTTC,CASKPTSGGQETQYF
NA,TRBJ2-3,TRBV29-1,TRBD2,TGCAGCGTTGAAGCTAGCGGGGGGGCCGGTGATTCCCCAGATACGCAGTATTTT,CSVEASGGAGDSPDTQYF